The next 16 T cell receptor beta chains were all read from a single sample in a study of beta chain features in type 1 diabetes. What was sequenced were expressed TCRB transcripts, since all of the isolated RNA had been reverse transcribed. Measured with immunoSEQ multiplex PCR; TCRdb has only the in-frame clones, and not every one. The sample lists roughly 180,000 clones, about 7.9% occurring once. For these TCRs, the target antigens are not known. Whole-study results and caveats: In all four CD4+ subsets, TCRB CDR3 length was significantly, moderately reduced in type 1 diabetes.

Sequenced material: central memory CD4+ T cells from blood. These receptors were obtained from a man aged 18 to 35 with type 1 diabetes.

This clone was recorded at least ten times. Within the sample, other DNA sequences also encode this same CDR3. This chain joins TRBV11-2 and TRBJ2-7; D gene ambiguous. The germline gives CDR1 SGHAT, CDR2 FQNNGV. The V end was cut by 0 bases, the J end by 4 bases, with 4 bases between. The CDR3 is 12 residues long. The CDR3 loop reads CASSLDSYEQYF. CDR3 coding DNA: TGTGCCAGCAGCTTAGACAGTTACGAGCAGTACTTC.

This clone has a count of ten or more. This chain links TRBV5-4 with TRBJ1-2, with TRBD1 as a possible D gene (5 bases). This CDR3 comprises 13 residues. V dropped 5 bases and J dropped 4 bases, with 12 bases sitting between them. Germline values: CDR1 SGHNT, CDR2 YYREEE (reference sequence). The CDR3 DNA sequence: TGTGCCAGCAGTCAGTCACAGGTCTATGGCTACACCTTC. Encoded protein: CASSQSQVYGYTF.

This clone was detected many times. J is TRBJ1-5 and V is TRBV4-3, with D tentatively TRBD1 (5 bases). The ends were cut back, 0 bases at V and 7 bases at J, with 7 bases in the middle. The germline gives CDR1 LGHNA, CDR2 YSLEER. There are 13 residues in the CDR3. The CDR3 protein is CASSQDRAQPQHF. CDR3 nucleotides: TGCGCCAGCAGCCAAGACAGGGCCCAGCCCCAGCATTTT.

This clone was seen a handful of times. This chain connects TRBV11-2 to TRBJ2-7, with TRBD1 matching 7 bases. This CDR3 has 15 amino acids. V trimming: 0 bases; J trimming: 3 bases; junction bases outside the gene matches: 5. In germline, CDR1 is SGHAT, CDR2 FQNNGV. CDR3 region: CASSLDKGAYYEQYF. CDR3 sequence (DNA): TGTGCCAGCAGCTTAGATAAGGGGGCCTACTACGAGCAGTACTTC.

The CDR3 loop is CASSLGLASTDTQYF. CDR3 DNA: TGCGCCAGCAGCTTGGGGCTAGCTAGCACAGATACGCAGTATTTT. V usage is TRBV5-1 and J usage is TRBJ2-3, with TRBD2 as a possible D gene (5 bases). V was pared by 0 bases and J by 0 bases, with 8 bases between. Germline CDR1 and CDR2: SGHRS and YFSETQ. The CDR3 is 15 residues long. Combining the CDR3 with reference TRBV5-1 and TRBJ2-3 gives the whole variable domain KAGVTQTPRYLIKTRGQQVTLSCSPISGHRSVSWYQQTPGQGLQFLFEYFSETQRNKGNFPGRFSGRQFSNSRSEMNVSTLELGDSALYLCASSLGLASTDTQYFGPGTRLTVL.

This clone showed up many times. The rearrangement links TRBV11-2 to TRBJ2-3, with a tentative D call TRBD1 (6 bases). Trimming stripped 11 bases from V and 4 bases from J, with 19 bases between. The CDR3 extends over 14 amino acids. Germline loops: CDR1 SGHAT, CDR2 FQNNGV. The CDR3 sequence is CASGTWGQSDTQYF. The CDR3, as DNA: TGTGCCTCCGGGACCTGGGGGCAGTCAGATACGCAGTATTTT.

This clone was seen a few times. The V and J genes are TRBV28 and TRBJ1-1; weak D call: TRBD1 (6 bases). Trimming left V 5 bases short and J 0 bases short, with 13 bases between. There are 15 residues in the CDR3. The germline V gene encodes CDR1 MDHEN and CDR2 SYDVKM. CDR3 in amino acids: CASSPWGRLNTEAFF. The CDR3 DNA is TGTGCCAGCAGTCCATGGGGGCGTTTGAACACTGAAGCTTTCTTT.

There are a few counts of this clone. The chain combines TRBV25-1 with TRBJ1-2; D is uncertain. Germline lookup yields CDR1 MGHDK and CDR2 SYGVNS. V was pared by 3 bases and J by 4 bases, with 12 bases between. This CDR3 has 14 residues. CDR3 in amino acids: CASSDSPGFYGYTF. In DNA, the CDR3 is TGTGCCAGCAGTGATTCTCCCGGGTTCTATGGCTACACCTTC.

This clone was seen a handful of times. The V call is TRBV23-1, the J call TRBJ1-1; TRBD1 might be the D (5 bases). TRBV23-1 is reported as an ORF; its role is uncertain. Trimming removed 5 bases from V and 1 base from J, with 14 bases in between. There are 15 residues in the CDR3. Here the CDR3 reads CASSLELQANTEAFF. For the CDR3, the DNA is TGCGCCAGCAGTTTAGAGCTACAGGCGAACACTGAAGCTTTCTTT.

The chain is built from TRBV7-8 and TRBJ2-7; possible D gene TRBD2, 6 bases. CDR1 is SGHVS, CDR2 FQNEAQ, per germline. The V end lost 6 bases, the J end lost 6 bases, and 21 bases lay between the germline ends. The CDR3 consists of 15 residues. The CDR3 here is CASRYFPDQGGEQYF. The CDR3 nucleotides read TGTGCCAGCAGGTACTTCCCGGACCAGGGAGGCGAGCAGTACTTC.

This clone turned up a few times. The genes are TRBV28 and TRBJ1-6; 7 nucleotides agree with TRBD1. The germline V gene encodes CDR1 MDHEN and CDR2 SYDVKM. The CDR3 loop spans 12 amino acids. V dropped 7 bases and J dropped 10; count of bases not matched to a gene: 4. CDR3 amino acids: CASITGASPLHF. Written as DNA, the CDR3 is TGTGCCAGCATTACAGGGGCCTCACCCCTCCACTTT.

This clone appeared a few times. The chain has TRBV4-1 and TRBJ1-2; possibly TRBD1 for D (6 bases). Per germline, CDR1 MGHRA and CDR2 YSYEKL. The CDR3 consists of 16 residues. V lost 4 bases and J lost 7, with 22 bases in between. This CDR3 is CASSPPPTGFGIGYTF. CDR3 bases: TGCGCCAGCAGCCCCCCTCCCACAGGGTTCGGAATTGGCTACACCTTC.

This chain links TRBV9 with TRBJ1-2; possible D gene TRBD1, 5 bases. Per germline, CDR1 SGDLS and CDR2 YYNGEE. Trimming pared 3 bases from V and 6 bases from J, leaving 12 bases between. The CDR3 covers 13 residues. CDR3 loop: CASSAMQGDGYTF. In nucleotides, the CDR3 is TGTGCCAGCAGCGCGATGCAGGGCGATGGCTACACCTTC. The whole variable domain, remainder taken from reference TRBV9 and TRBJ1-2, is DSGVTQTPKHLITATGQRVTLRCSPRSGDLSVYWYQQSLDQGLQFLIQYYNGEERAKGNILERFSAQQFPDLHSELNLSSLELGDSALYFCASSAMQGDGYTFGSGTRLTVV.

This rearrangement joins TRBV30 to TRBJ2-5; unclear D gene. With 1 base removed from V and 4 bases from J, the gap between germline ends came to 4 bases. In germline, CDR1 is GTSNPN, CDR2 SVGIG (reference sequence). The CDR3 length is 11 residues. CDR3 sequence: CAWSDRETQYF. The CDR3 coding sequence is TGTGCCTGGAGTGATCGAGAGACCCAGTACTTC.

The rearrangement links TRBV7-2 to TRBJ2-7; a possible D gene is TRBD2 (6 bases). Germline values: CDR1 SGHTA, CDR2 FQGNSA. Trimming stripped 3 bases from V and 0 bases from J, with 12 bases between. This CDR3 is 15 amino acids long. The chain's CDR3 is CASSFMRDSSYEQYF. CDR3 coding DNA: TGTGCCAGCAGCTTTATGCGGGATAGCTCCTACGAGCAGTACTTC.

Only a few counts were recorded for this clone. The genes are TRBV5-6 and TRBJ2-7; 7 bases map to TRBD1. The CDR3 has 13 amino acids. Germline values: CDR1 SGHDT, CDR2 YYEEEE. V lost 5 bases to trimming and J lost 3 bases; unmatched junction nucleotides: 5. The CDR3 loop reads CASSWGQRYEQYF. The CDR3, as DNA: TGTGCCAGCAGTTGGGGACAGCGCTACGAGCAGTACTTC.